This entry features one T cell receptor beta chain sequence. Its antigen is not known. The data were taken from a study of PD-1 blockade in classical Hodgkin lymphoma. Study-wide points: Reported baseline diversity: healthy donors highest, relapsed/refractory patients lowest. Repertoires differed for reasons still undefined, possibly disease activity or prior therapy.

Only in-frame clones appear in the TCRdb table, and some are missing; sequencing was by immunoSEQ multiplex PCR. The sample lists about 30,000 clones; approximately 94% were seen once. Time point defined: newly diagnosed, previously untreated cHL patient sample. Comparison samples consisted of PBMCs from newly diagnosed, untreated classical Hodgkin lymphoma. V lost 5 bases and J 11 bases, leaving 22 bases between the germline ends. The length of the CDR3 is 15 residues. CDR1 is SGHVS, CDR2 FQNEAQ, per germline. The sequencing input was peripheral blood mononuclear cells (PBMCs). The clonotype was recovered from a human donor with classical Hodgkin lymphoma. This chain uses TRBV7-8 with TRBJ1-3, with D perhaps matching TRBD1 (5 bases). The CDR3 DNA is TGTGCCAGCAGCCCTCGTCCGTTGGGGCCCTCGGCCATATATTTT. Residues: CASSPRPLGPSAIYF.